A selection of T cell receptor beta chains follows, all from one sample in a study of blood T cell repertoires in COVID-19. Assay used: immunoSEQ multiplex PCR; TCRdb lists only in-frame clones, some missing. The table shows about 61,000 clones, with over 75% occurring only once. What was sequenced was peripheral blood. These TCRs come from a human donor in a cohort sampled during active COVID-19. Each CDR3 is given with its conserved first and last residue. D genes are given only for firm matches. Clone size is not always given. Where it is, it says once, few, many or a class for expanded clones.

j_call d_call clone_size v_call cdr3_aa cdr3_nt
TRBJ2-3 - - TRBV7-2 CASSLVSLDTQYF TGTGCCAGCAGCTTAGTTAGTCTTGATACGCAGTATTTT
TRBJ1-1 - - TRBV7-2 CASSFHGDTEAFF TGTGCCAGCAGCTTCCACGGGGACACTGAAGCTTTCTTT
TRBJ2-1 - - TRBV4-3 CASSPQENYEQFF TGCGCCAGCAGCCCGCAGGAAAATTATGAGCAGTTCTTC
TRBJ2-6 - once TRBV3-1/TRBV3-2 CASSQESRRGSPGANVLTF TGTGCCAGCAGCCAAGAAAGCCGCAGGGGATCTCCTGGGGCCAACGTCCTGACTTTC
TRBJ1-4 - - TRBV5-4 CASSLDREKLFF TGTGCCAGCAGCTTGGACAGGGAAAAACTGTTTTTT
TRBJ1-2 - - TRBV6-1 CASSEAGFRSFGYTF TGTGCCAGCAGTGAAGCTGGGTTTAGGAGCTTCGGCTACACCTTC
TRBJ1-6 - - TRBV6-6 CASSRDIRGGIYNSPLHF TGTGCCAGCAGTCGGGACATAAGGGGGGGCATATATAATTCACCCCTCCACTTT
TRBJ1-4 - - TRBV2 CASRSAGALDEKLFF TGTGCCAGCAGGTCCGCTGGGGCCCTAGATGAAAAACTGTTTTTT
TRBJ2-7 TRBD2 - TRBV6-2/TRBV6-3 CASSYGGGTYEQYF TGTGCCAGCAGTTACGGGGGGGGAACCTACGAGCAGTACTTC
TRBJ1-2 TRBD1 - TRBV7-9 CASSLETGAPFGYTF TGTGCCAGCAGCTTAGAAACAGGGGCCCCATTTGGCTACACCTTC
TRBJ2-3 TRBD2 - TRBV5-4 CASSLVVLAGVDDTQYF TGTGCCAGCAGCTTGGTTGTATTGGCGGGAGTGGATGATACGCAGTATTTT
TRBJ1-1 - - TRBV27 CASTSPGVGSEAFF TGTGCCAGCACTTCTCCAGGGGTGGGTAGTGAAGCTTTCTTT
TRBJ2-5 - - TRBV29-1 CSVEEGGGRETQYF TGCAGCGTTGAAGAAGGCGGAGGGCGAGAGACCCAGTACTTC
TRBJ1-2 TRBD1 - TRBV9 CASSVGGQGAGGYTF TGTGCCAGCAGCGTAGGGGGCCAGGGGGCTGGTGGCTACACCTTC
TRBJ1-1 - - TRBV30 CAWSSGNPIWGTEAFF TGTGCCTGGAGCAGCGGCAACCCGATTTGGGGCACTGAAGCTTTCTTT
TRBJ2-7 TRBD1 - TRBV6-5 CASSSGGGEQYF TGTGCCAGCAGTTCAGGGGGCGGCGAGCAGTACTTC
TRBJ2-7 TRBD2 few TRBV6-1 CASSDNGLAPYF TGTGCCAGCAGTGATAACGGACTAGCACCGTACTTC
TRBJ1-4 TRBD1 - TRBV9 CASSATGTAGNEKLFF TGTGCCAGCAGCGCGACAGGGACGGCCGGTAATGAAAAACTGTTTTTT
TRBJ2-3 TRBD2 - TRBV15 CATSITGAGGWGDTQYF TGTGCCACCAGCATCACCGGGGCGGGAGGATGGGGAGATACGCAGTATTTT
TRBJ1-5 - - TRBV18 CASSPTVSYSNQPQHF TGTGCCAGCTCACCAACAGTCAGCTATAGCAATCAGCCCCAGCATTTT
TRBJ2-3 - - TRBV11-2 CASSPSTDTQYF TGTGCCAGCAGCCCGAGCACAGATACGCAGTATTTT
TRBJ2-4 TRBD1 - TRBV4-2 CASSKTGAFAKNIQYF TGTGCCAGCAGTAAGACAGGGGCATTTGCCAAAAACATTCAGTACTTC
TRBJ2-7 - - TRBV5-1 CASSLAAVGAYEQYF TGCGCCAGCAGCTTGGCAGCGGTCGGGGCCTACGAGCAGTACTTC
TRBJ1-3 - once TRBV6-5 CASSYSISQTGNTIYF TGTGCCAGCAGTTACTCGATCTCACAAACTGGAAACACCATATATTTT
TRBJ2-7 - - TRBV5-1 CASSGGTAIIYEQYF TGCGCCAGCAGCGGGGGGACAGCGATCATCTACGAGCAGTACTTC
TRBJ2-7 TRBD1 - TRBV11-2 CASSFWGLDRGAREQYF TGTGCCAGCAGCTTCTGGGGTTTGGACAGGGGGGCGCGGGAGCAGTACTTC
TRBJ2-3 - - TRBV5-8 CASIKGRGSTDTQYF TGTGCCAGCATTAAAGGTCGGGGAAGCACAGATACGCAGTATTTT
TRBJ1-2 - - TRBV10-2 CASRATDYGYTF TGCGCCAGCAGGGCAACCGACTATGGCTACACCTTC
TRBJ1-1 - - TRBV19 CASSFVSDLAFF TGTGCCAGTAGTTTTGTTTCAGATCTCGCTTTCTTT
TRBJ2-1 TRBD2 - TRBV19 CASSPLAGAYNEQFF TGTGCCAGTAGTCCACTAGCGGGGGCCTACAATGAGCAGTTCTTC
TRBJ2-3 TRBD2 - TRBV7-2 CASSLPRTSGHTDTQYF TGTGCCAGCAGCTTACCCCGGACTAGCGGTCACACAGATACGCAGTATTTT
TRBJ1-5 TRBD1 - TRBV7-2 CASSQTGVLQPQHF TGTGCCAGCAGCCAAACAGGGGTACTGCAGCCCCAGCATTTT
TRBJ2-5 - - TRBV15 CATSTDRKETQYF TGTGCCACCAGCACCGACAGGAAAGAGACCCAGTACTTC
TRBJ1-5 TRBD1 - TRBV6-5 CASSPSSTGWQPQHF TGTGCCAGCAGTCCATCCTCGACAGGGTGGCAGCCCCAGCATTTT
TRBJ2-5 - - TRBV5-1 CASSFSRLVEGTQYF TGCGCCAGCAGCTTCTCACGGCTAGTCGAGGGGACCCAGTACTTC
TRBJ2-7 TRBD2 - TRBV7-2 CASSSTSGPYEQYF TGTGCCAGCAGCTCGACTAGCGGACCCTACGAGCAGTACTTC
TRBJ1-2 - - TRBV3-1/TRBV3-2 CASSTRSGMGYGYTF TGTGCCAGCAGCACCCGATCAGGAATGGGCTATGGCTACACCTTC
TRBJ2-3 - - TRBV27 CASSWGRERDTQYF TGTGCCAGCAGTTGGGGCCGGGAGAGAGATACGCAGTATTTT
TRBJ2-7 - - TRBV13 CASSLDGNRDYEQYF TGTGCCAGCAGCTTGGACGGGAATCGTGACTACGAGCAGTACTTC
TRBJ2-7 TRBD2 - TRBV28 CASTPASGTYEQYF TGTGCCAGCACCCCGGCCAGCGGGACCTACGAGCAGTACTTC
TRBJ2-7 - - TRBV5-6 CASSSDSNEQYF TGTGCCAGCAGCTCTGACAGTAACGAGCAGTACTTC
TRBJ1-1 TRBD1 - TRBV7-9 CASSFTGTGNTEAFF TGTGCCAGCAGCTTTACCGGGACAGGGAACACTGAAGCTTTCTTT
TRBJ2-7 TRBD2 - TRBV11-2 CASSLAQTSTSYEQYF TGTGCCAGCAGCTTAGCCCAGACTAGCACATCCTACGAGCAGTACTTC
TRBJ2-2 - - TRBV11-2 CASSSLVQAAGELFF TGTGCCAGCAGCTCCCTCGTCCAGGCTGCCGGGGAGCTGTTTTTT
TRBJ2-2 - - TRBV4-1 CASSLTGLGGELFF TGCGCCAGCAGCCTTACAGGGTTGGGCGGGGAGCTGTTTTTT
TRBJ2-7 - - TRBV3-1/TRBV3-2 CASSHGQGGYEQYF TGTGCCAGCAGCCACGGGCAGGGGGGCTACGAGCAGTACTTC
TRBJ2-1 - - TRBV29-1 CSVEDIGFETGSYNEQFF TGCAGCGTTGAAGATATCGGTTTCGAGACAGGCTCCTACAATGAGCAGTTCTTC
TRBJ1-4 - - TRBV6-5 CASTTLTGVNEKLFF TGTGCCAGCACCACACTCACGGGGGTTAATGAAAAACTGTTTTTT